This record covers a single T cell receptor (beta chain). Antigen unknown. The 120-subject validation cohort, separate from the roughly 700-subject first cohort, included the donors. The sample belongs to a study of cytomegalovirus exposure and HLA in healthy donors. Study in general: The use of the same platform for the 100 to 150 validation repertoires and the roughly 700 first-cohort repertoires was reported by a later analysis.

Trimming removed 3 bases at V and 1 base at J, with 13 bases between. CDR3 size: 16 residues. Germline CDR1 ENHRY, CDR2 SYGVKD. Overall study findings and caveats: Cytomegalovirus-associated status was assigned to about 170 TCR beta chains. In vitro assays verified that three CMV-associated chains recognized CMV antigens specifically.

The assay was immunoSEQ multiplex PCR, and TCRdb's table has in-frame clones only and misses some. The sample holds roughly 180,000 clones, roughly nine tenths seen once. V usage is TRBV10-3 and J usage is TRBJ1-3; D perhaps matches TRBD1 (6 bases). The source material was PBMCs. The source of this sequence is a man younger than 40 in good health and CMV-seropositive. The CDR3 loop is CAISDGQTGSGNTIYF. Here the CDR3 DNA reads TGTGCCATCAGTGACGGACAGACCGGTTCTGGAAACACCATATATTTT.